This TCR beta chain comes out of a study of molecular identifiers for immune sequencing clone quantification. The CDR3 covers 13 residues. The germline V and J ends were trimmed by 0 bases and 4 bases, with 7 bases remaining between them. The germline gives CDR1 SGHKS, CDR2 YYEKEE (reference sequence). TCRdb redid the calling of the PCR reads with MiXCR, one entry per CDR3 protein. The data contain approximately 500,000 distinct CDR3 sequences, 25% of them singletons. Input for naive CD8 libraries was about 17,000 to 1,100,000 sorted cells; the RNA fraction used was 10%, 30% or 50%. The sample was naive CD8+ T cells from blood, with Jurkat cell RNA spiked in. Subset of the sample: FACS-sorted CD8+CD4-CCR7+CD45RA+ naive T cells. The chain couples TRBV5-5 to TRBJ1-1, with D hard to call. The TCR originated in a human donor in good health. Some libraries in this study had Jurkat cell RNA spiked in. The CDR3 DNA is TGTGCCAGCAGCTTGGTATGGAGCACTGAAGCTTTCTTT. Amino acids: CASSLVWSTEAFF.